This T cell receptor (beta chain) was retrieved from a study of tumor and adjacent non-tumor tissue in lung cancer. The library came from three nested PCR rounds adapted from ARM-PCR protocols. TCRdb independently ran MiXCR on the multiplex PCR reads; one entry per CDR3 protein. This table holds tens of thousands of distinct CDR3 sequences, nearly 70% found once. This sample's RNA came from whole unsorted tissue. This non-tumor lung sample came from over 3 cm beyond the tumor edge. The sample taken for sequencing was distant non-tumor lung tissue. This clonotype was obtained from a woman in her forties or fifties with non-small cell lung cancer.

CDR3 bases: TGTGCCAGCAGCTCCGGACGGGCGGGAAAACTGTTTTTT. Translation: CASSSGRAGKLFF. The rearrangement links TRBV7-8 to TRBJ1-4; no definite D call. V lost 4 bases, J lost 10 bases, and 13 bases lay in between. CDR3 length: 13 residues. Germline CDR1 reads SGHVS; CDR2 reads FQNEAQ.